This section outlines one T cell receptor beta chain sequence together with its context. Described treatment: over 15 received Ad26.COV2.S at low or high dose, single or two shots; 5 received placebo; per-sample allocation not given. Collection of the samples took place on day 63 after the first injection of vaccine or placebo. The data were taken from a study of Ad26.COV2.S vaccination and SARS-CoV-2 variants. This CDR3 comprises 13 residues. Trimming removed 3 bases at V and 6 bases at J, with 9 bases between. Looked up from germline, CDR1 is SEHNR and CDR2 is FQNEAQ (reference sequence). Sequencing was performed with immunoSEQ multiplex PCR; in TCRdb, only in-frame clones are kept and a portion is missing. Of about 320,000 clones listed, approximately 86% are singletons.

This TCR was recovered from a person aged 18 to 65 who received the Ad26.COV2.S COVID-19 vaccine or a placebo. The specimen comprised peripheral blood, sampled in a trial of Ad26.COV2.S vaccine versus placebo. The rearrangement links TRBV7-9 to TRBJ1-5; D gene uncertain. CDR3 nucleotides: TGTGCCAGCAGCTTCGGCAGAACTCAGCCCCAGCATTTT. Translation gives CASSFGRTQPQHF.